This TCR beta chain was identified in a study of beta chain features in type 1 diabetes. Per the germline V gene, CDR1 is SGHTA and CDR2 is FQGTGA. V was cut by 5 bases and J by 0 bases, with 13 bases left in between. The CDR3 loop spans 15 amino acids. The entirety of the isolated RNA underwent reverse transcription, so expressed TCRB transcripts were sequenced. The protocol was immunoSEQ multiplex PCR, while the TCRdb copy is restricted to in-frame clones and leaves out a portion. The data contain 450,000 to 600,000 clones, roughly 31% of them seen just once; the ten biggest clones take up roughly 0.06%.

The chain employs TRBV7-3 and TRBJ2-5; D is ambiguous. The sample comprised naive CD4+ T cells from blood. The TCR was taken from a man aged 18-30 years in good health. The CDR3 sequence: CASSPDGEYQETQYF. The CDR3 DNA is TGTGCCAGCAGCCCTGACGGAGAGTACCAAGAGACCCAGTACTTC.